One T cell receptor beta chain is described in this entry. This sample was taken from a study of control samples from healthy donors and cancer patients. Germline assignment: CDR1 SGHTA and CDR2 FQGTGA. V lost 2 bases and J lost 6; bases outside the gene matches: 6. The CDR3 extends over 14 amino acids. Libraries were prepared by immunoSEQ multiplex PCR; TCRdb keeps only in-frame clonotypes and omits some of them. Here the sample spans just under 75,000 clones, about 90% being singletons. The TCR sequence derives from a woman between 50 and 59 years old in good health. The V gene is TRBV7-3, the J gene TRBJ1-2, with TRBD1 matching 7 bases. The sequenced material came from blood. CDR3 in amino acids: CASSLEQGIDGYTF. CDR3 coding DNA: TGTGCCAGCAGCTTAGAACAGGGGATCGATGGCTACACCTTC.